These T cell receptor beta chains were read from a single sample in a study of T cells in Graves' hyperthyroidism and ophthalmopathy. TCRdb processed the multiplex PCR reads anew with MiXCR; each CDR3 protein has one entry. This sample carries approximately 510,000 distinct CDR3 sequences, roughly 20% of them seen once, and the ten largest clones take approximately 26%. Sequenced input: blood. The receptor set was obtained from a man aged 18 to 29 with Graves' hyperthyroidism. CDR3s include the opening cysteine and the closing phenylalanine or tryptophan. The D gene is left open where the match is weak. Clone sizes are given selectively: once, few, many, or a class where the clone is expanded.

V gene: TRBV28
J gene: TRBJ2-5
D gene: NA
clone size: many
CDR3 protein: CASSRTLKETQYF
CDR3 DNA: TGTGCCAGCAGTCGAACCCTTAAAGAGACCCAGTACTTC

V gene: TRBV28
J gene: TRBJ2-7
D gene: NA
clone size: many
CDR3 protein: CASIGGPFYEQYF
CDR3 DNA: TGTGCCAGCATAGGGGGGCCCTTCTACGAGCAGTACTTC

V gene: TRBV4-1
J gene: TRBJ1-2
D gene: TRBD1
clone size: few
CDR3 protein: CASSQEGQGNCGYTF
CDR3 DNA: TGCGCCAGCAGCCAAGAGGGACAGGGTAACTGTGGCTACACCTTC

V gene: TRBV27
J gene: TRBJ2-7
D gene: TRBD1
clone size: many
CDR3 protein: CASSLIGTGTYEQYF
CDR3 DNA: TGTGCCAGCAGTTTAATTGGGACAGGAACCTACGAGCAGTACTTC

V gene: TRBV27
J gene: TRBJ2-5
D gene: TRBD1
clone size: many
CDR3 protein: CASSSTGVAETQYF
CDR3 DNA: TGTGCCAGCAGTTCGACAGGGGTCGCAGAGACCCAGTACTTC

V gene: TRBV20-1
J gene: TRBJ1-5
D gene: TRBD1
clone size: few
CDR3 protein: CSVPGQDSNQPQHF
CDR3 DNA: TGCAGTGTCCCCGGACAGGATAGCAATCAGCCCCAGCATTTT

V gene: TRBV4-1
J gene: TRBJ1-5
D gene: NA
clone size: many
CDR3 protein: CASSPPISNQPQHF
CDR3 DNA: TGCGCCAGCAGTCCGCCGATTAGCAATCAGCCCCAGCATTTT

V gene: TRBV27
J gene: TRBJ2-7
D gene: NA
clone size: NA
CDR3 protein: CASSLAGSYFYEQYF
CDR3 DNA: TGTGCCAGCAGTTTAGCCGGGAGTTACTTCTACGAGCAGTACTTC

V gene: TRBV2
J gene: TRBJ1-1
D gene: NA
clone size: many
CDR3 protein: CASTQGEGTEAFF
CDR3 DNA: TGTGCCAGCACCCAAGGTGAGGGCACTGAAGCTTTCTTT

V gene: TRBV28
J gene: TRBJ1-2
D gene: TRBD1
clone size: many
CDR3 protein: CASTQTGGDGYTF
CDR3 DNA: TGTGCCAGCACCCAGACAGGGGGCGATGGCTACACCTTC

V gene: TRBV10-3
J gene: TRBJ1-1
D gene: NA
clone size: NA
CDR3 protein: CASRGGGRDTEAFF
CDR3 DNA: TGTGCGTCCCGGGGTGGGGGTCGCGACACTGAAGCTTTCTTT

V gene: TRBV6-5
J gene: TRBJ1-2
D gene: NA
clone size: many
CDR3 protein: CASSYRLGRDNGYTF
CDR3 DNA: TGTGCCAGCAGTTACCGGCTTGGCAGGGATAACGGCTACACCTTC

V gene: TRBV12-3/TRBV12-4
J gene: TRBJ1-1
D gene: NA
clone size: many
CDR3 protein: CASSLQGLNTEAFF
CDR3 DNA: TGTGCCAGTTCCTTACAGGGTCTAAACACTGAAGCTTTCTTT

V gene: TRBV28
J gene: TRBJ1-2
D gene: TRBD1
clone size: once
CDR3 protein: CASSGTGISNYGYTF
CDR3 DNA: TGTGCCAGCAGCGGGACAGGGATATCTAACTATGGCTACACCTTC

V gene: TRBV6-1
J gene: TRBJ1-1
D gene: NA
clone size: many
CDR3 protein: CASSALTLNTEAFF
CDR3 DNA: TGTGCCAGCAGTGCTTTGACCCTGAACACTGAAGCTTTCTTT

V gene: TRBV12-3/TRBV12-4
J gene: TRBJ1-2
D gene: TRBD1
clone size: NA
CDR3 protein: CASSTTGRGYTF
CDR3 DNA: TGTGCCAGCAGTACGACAGGGCGCGGCTACACCTTC

V gene: TRBV28
J gene: TRBJ2-6
D gene: NA
clone size: many
CDR3 protein: CASRSIGPGGLLGSNVLTF
CDR3 DNA: TGTGCCAGCAGATCCATTGGACCTGGCGGTCTATTGGGATCCAACGTCCTGACTTTC

V gene: TRBV28
J gene: TRBJ1-5
D gene: NA
clone size: many
CDR3 protein: CATRDGVNQPQHF
CDR3 DNA: TGTGCCACCAGAGACGGGGTAAATCAGCCCCAGCATTTT

V gene: TRBV9
J gene: TRBJ2-5
D gene: NA
clone size: many
CDR3 protein: CASSVGGYGETQYF
CDR3 DNA: TGTGCCAGCAGCGTAGGGGGGTACGGAGAGACCCAGTACTTC

V gene: TRBV12-3/TRBV12-4
J gene: TRBJ2-7
D gene: NA
clone size: NA
CDR3 protein: CASSPGFGEQYF
CDR3 DNA: TGTGCCAGCAGTCCAGGGTTTGGAGAGCAGTACTTC

V gene: TRBV28
J gene: TRBJ2-7
D gene: TRBD2
clone size: NA
CDR3 protein: CASSFYSGGTYEQYF
CDR3 DNA: TGTGCCAGCAGCTTTTATAGCGGGGGGACCTACGAGCAGTACTTC

V gene: TRBV2
J gene: TRBJ1-2
D gene: NA
clone size: many
CDR3 protein: CASQVNAGYTF
CDR3 DNA: TGTGCCAGCCAGGTCAACGCTGGCTACACCTTC

V gene: TRBV27
J gene: TRBJ1-3
D gene: NA
clone size: NA
CDR3 protein: CASSLSGGTNSGNTIYF
CDR3 DNA: TGTGCCAGCAGTTTATCGGGGGGCACCAACTCTGGAAACACCATATATTTT

V gene: TRBV29-1
J gene: TRBJ1-1
D gene: NA
clone size: many
CDR3 protein: CSGGGKEDTEAFF
CDR3 DNA: TGCAGCGGAGGGGGGAAGGAGGACACTGAAGCTTTCTTT

V gene: TRBV6-5
J gene: TRBJ1-2
D gene: TRBD1
clone size: NA
CDR3 protein: CASSYSTQGARGYTF
CDR3 DNA: TGTGCCAGCAGTTACTCGACACAGGGGGCTAGGGGCTACACCTTC

V gene: TRBV19
J gene: TRBJ1-1
D gene: NA
clone size: NA
CDR3 protein: CASMEGHANTEAFF
CDR3 DNA: TGTGCCAGTATGGAGGGACACGCGAACACTGAAGCTTTCTTT

V gene: TRBV28
J gene: TRBJ2-7
D gene: NA
clone size: few
CDR3 protein: CASSPSQGFEYEQYF
CDR3 DNA: TGTGCCAGCAGCCCGTCCCAAGGGTTTGAATACGAGCAGTACTTC

V gene: TRBV30
J gene: TRBJ2-3
D gene: TRBD2
clone size: NA
CDR3 protein: CAWSGGGGYTDTQYF
CDR3 DNA: TGTGCCTGGAGTGGGGGGGGTGGCTACACAGATACGCAGTATTTT

V gene: TRBV6-1
J gene: TRBJ1-1
D gene: TRBD1
clone size: NA
CDR3 protein: CASRPDRVGTEAFF
CDR3 DNA: TGTGCCAGCAGGCCAGACAGGGTCGGGACTGAAGCTTTCTTT

V gene: TRBV5-1
J gene: TRBJ1-6
D gene: NA
clone size: many
CDR3 protein: CASSGRDGDSPLHF
CDR3 DNA: TGCGCCAGCAGCGGCCGGGACGGTGATTCACCCCTCCACTTT

V gene: TRBV7-2
J gene: TRBJ1-1
D gene: NA
clone size: many
CDR3 protein: CASSFTGITEAFF
CDR3 DNA: TGTGCCAGCAGCTTTACAGGAATCACTGAAGCTTTCTTT

V gene: TRBV11-2
J gene: TRBJ2-7
D gene: NA
clone size: NA
CDR3 protein: CASSSPGTAGLAAYEQYF
CDR3 DNA: TGTGCCAGCAGCTCCCCCGGGACAGCTGGACTAGCTGCCTACGAGCAGTACTTC

V gene: TRBV7-9
J gene: TRBJ1-5
D gene: TRBD1
clone size: many
CDR3 protein: CASSLGQGDQPQHF
CDR3 DNA: TGTGCCAGTAGTTTGGGACAGGGCGATCAGCCCCAGCATTTT